The rows below give T cell receptor beta chains drawn from one sample of a study of T cells in Graves' hyperthyroidism and ophthalmopathy. TCRdb reprocessed the multiplex PCR reads with MiXCR, giving one entry per CDR3 protein. This table holds 600,000 to 800,000 distinct CDR3 sequences, roughly a third found once. The sample comprised blood. These receptors all come from a woman between 40 and 55 years old with Graves' hyperthyroidism. The CDR3 runs from the conserved cysteine through the conserved F or W. Each record gives: V gene, D gene, J gene, CDR3 protein. The D gene is left open where the match is weak.

V: TRBV7-9
D: TRBD1
J: TRBJ1-5
CDR3: CASSWDREGNQPQHF

V: TRBV20-1
D: TRBD1
J: TRBJ2-1
CDR3: CSARLGQGYNEQFF

V: TRBV25-1
D: TRBD2
J: TRBJ2-7
CDR3: CASSVLTAGTSFNEQYF

V: TRBV10-3
D: TRBD2
J: TRBJ2-7
CDR3: CAISAVAGDSGSYEQYF

V: TRBV9
D: NA
J: TRBJ2-2
CDR3: CASSVTDNTGELFF

V: TRBV29-1
D: NA
J: TRBJ1-3
CDR3: CSVGVTGSGNTIYF

V: TRBV4-3
D: NA
J: TRBJ1-1
CDR3: CASSQERTEAFF

V: TRBV5-4
D: NA
J: TRBJ2-5
CDR3: CASSQEAFQETQYF

V: TRBV19
D: TRBD1
J: TRBJ1-5
CDR3: CASTATGGFNQPQHF

V: TRBV10-1
D: NA
J: TRBJ2-3
CDR3: CASSALGTEDTQYF

V: TRBV20-1
D: TRBD2
J: TRBJ2-5
CDR3: CSAVETSGEGQYF

V: TRBV7-2
D: NA
J: TRBJ1-4
CDR3: CASSLEVRGEEEKLFF

V: TRBV7-9
D: NA
J: TRBJ2-5
CDR3: CASSYRKGETQYF

V: TRBV2
D: NA
J: TRBJ1-1
CDR3: CASSVDGSEAFF

V: TRBV10-3
D: NA
J: TRBJ2-7
CDR3: CAISTLTGDEQYF

V: TRBV20-1
D: NA
J: TRBJ2-5
CDR3: CSARWDSGETQYF

V: TRBV7-9
D: NA
J: TRBJ1-1
CDR3: CASSRDGQTNEAFF

V: TRBV6-5
D: NA
J: TRBJ1-3
CDR3: CASRSSGAGNSGNTIYF

V: TRBV24-1
D: NA
J: TRBJ1-5
CDR3: CATSFGDQPQHF

V: TRBV7-2
D: NA
J: TRBJ1-5
CDR3: CASSRELYQPQHF

V: TRBV19
D: NA
J: TRBJ1-1
CDR3: CASKTGHENTEAFF

V: TRBV6-2/TRBV6-3
D: NA
J: TRBJ1-2
CDR3: CASRSIRKYGAHGSGGYTF

V: TRBV6-5
D: NA
J: TRBJ2-7
CDR3: CASSYSYDREQYF

V: TRBV12-3/TRBV12-4
D: NA
J: TRBJ1-6
CDR3: CASTVLNSPLHF

V: TRBV6-5
D: TRBD1
J: TRBJ1-2
CDR3: CASSPTRGPAGYGYTF

V: TRBV12-3/TRBV12-4
D: TRBD1
J: TRBJ1-1
CDR3: CASSLTGTGVTEAFF

V: TRBV6-5
D: NA
J: TRBJ1-1
CDR3: CASSHRQAANTEAFF

V: TRBV7-9
D: NA
J: TRBJ1-2
CDR3: CASSPPAGFYGYTF

V: TRBV2
D: TRBD1
J: TRBJ2-7
CDR3: CASSEAQGWEQYF

V: TRBV11-2
D: TRBD1
J: TRBJ2-7
CDR3: CASSLGGTALYEQYF

V: TRBV19
D: TRBD1
J: TRBJ1-1
CDR3: CASSNQGANTEAFF

V: TRBV12-3/TRBV12-4
D: NA
J: TRBJ1-5
CDR3: CASSLVLFSNQPQHF

V: TRBV7-2
D: TRBD2
J: TRBJ2-5
CDR3: CASSVSGVGETQYF

V: TRBV5-1
D: TRBD1
J: TRBJ1-6
CDR3: CASSEQGAQMRNSPLHF

V: TRBV7-9
D: TRBD1
J: TRBJ1-4
CDR3: CASSLKGQQNEKLFF

V: TRBV7-9
D: NA
J: TRBJ2-7
CDR3: CASLGTGSYEQYF

V: TRBV27
D: NA
J: TRBJ1-1
CDR3: CASSLSWNRNTEAFF

V: TRBV6-5
D: TRBD2
J: TRBJ2-7
CDR3: CASSYSTSGGYEQYF

V: TRBV12-3/TRBV12-4
D: TRBD1
J: TRBJ1-5
CDR3: CASRPTGASNQPQHF

V: TRBV6-5
D: TRBD1
J: TRBJ1-5
CDR3: CASSYGQGANQPQHF

V: TRBV11-2
D: TRBD2
J: TRBJ2-7
CDR3: CASSTSGGNYEQYF

V: TRBV2
D: TRBD2
J: TRBJ2-2
CDR3: CASSRTSGYTGELFF

V: TRBV3-1
D: NA
J: TRBJ2-5
CDR3: CASSLARDPEETQYF

V: TRBV20-1
D: NA
J: TRBJ1-2
CDR3: CSARGAETPNYGYTF

V: TRBV20-1
D: NA
J: TRBJ1-6
CDR3: CSARRLLGRGNSPLHF

V: TRBV27
D: NA
J: TRBJ1-3
CDR3: CASSLYRGNTIYF

V: TRBV7-9
D: TRBD1
J: TRBJ1-5
CDR3: CASSSRQGDYGPQHF

V: TRBV7-7
D: NA
J: TRBJ2-7
CDR3: CASSLARGYEQYF

V: TRBV15
D: NA
J: TRBJ1-2
CDR3: CATSTENYGYTF

V: TRBV7-2
D: TRBD2
J: TRBJ2-6
CDR3: CASGRGGASLSGANVLTF

V: TRBV7-8
D: TRBD2
J: TRBJ2-7
CDR3: CASSQDRGVIGEQYF

V: TRBV3-1
D: NA
J: TRBJ1-5
CDR3: CASSQGEGGGQPQHF

V: TRBV6-5
D: NA
J: TRBJ2-2
CDR3: CAGSYPQGRSGELFF

V: TRBV6-2/TRBV6-3
D: NA
J: TRBJ2-7
CDR3: CASSYIPGIPSYEQYF

V: TRBV7-2
D: NA
J: TRBJ2-3
CDR3: CASSLGGAADTQYF

V: TRBV19
D: TRBD1
J: TRBJ1-2
CDR3: CATRTGEGYTF

V: TRBV10-3
D: NA
J: TRBJ2-7
CDR3: CAISDETPYEQYF

V: TRBV11-2
D: TRBD1
J: TRBJ1-5
CDR3: CASSGDAGTGGGLGPQHF

V: TRBV29-1
D: NA
J: TRBJ1-2
CDR3: CSVGDLYGYTF

V: TRBV19
D: NA
J: TRBJ2-1
CDR3: CACRSDNEQFF